This TCR beta chain comes out of a study of T-cell reconstitution after alpha-beta-depleted transplantation in children. This sample's TCRbeta library carried unique molecular identifier barcodes. TCRdb re-called the PCR reads through MiXCR, storing one row per CDR3 protein. The profile shows 240,000 or so distinct CDR3 sequences, more than 10% of them singletons. CDR3 length: 17 residues. Germline trimming cut 4 bases from V and 2 bases from J; bases unmatched to any gene: 4. Germline-derived CDR1 and CDR2 are SGHRS and YFSETQ. The clonotype was recovered from a human donor who donated a stem cell graft to a child with acute lymphoblastic leukemia. The chain carries TRBV5-1 and TRBJ2-6, with 12 bases fitting TRBD1. This material consisted of PBMCs from the stem cell graft donor, taken from the stem cell graft. In DNA, the CDR3 is TGCGCCAGCAGCCCGGGACAGGGGGCGACTGGGGCCAACGTCCTGACTTTC. This translates into CASSPGQGATGANVLTF.